The rows below give T cell receptor beta chains drawn from one sample of a study of blood T cell repertoires in COVID-19. Assay: immunoSEQ multiplex PCR; the TCRdb copy retains only in-frame clones and omits some. In the table there are under 70,000 clones, around four fifths of which are singletons. Sequenced material: peripheral blood. All receptors come from a human donor in a cohort sampled during active COVID-19. Both conserved end residues are part of each CDR3. The D gene is left open where the match is weak.

j_call,v_call,d_call,cdr3_aa
TRBJ2-1,TRBV29-1,TRBD2,CSAGLAGVGEQFF
TRBJ1-5,TRBV10-3,TRBD1,CATGQGSQPQHF
TRBJ1-3,TRBV7-8,.,CASSLVGHGSGNTIYF
TRBJ2-2,TRBV4-2,TRBD2,CASSQEPSGRAGTGELFF
TRBJ1-1,TRBV6-5,.,CAGTGGSTEAFF
TRBJ1-4,TRBV5-1,TRBD1,CASSPVTGEGEKLFF
TRBJ2-7,TRBV11-2,.,CASSNRLEGSYEQYF
TRBJ2-7,TRBV19,.,CASSPRSLSYEQYF
TRBJ1-2,TRBV5-4,TRBD1,CASSFRGEGYTF
TRBJ2-7,TRBV30,.,CAWSQSDYEQYF
TRBJ2-7,TRBV4-1,.,CASSQDLARGVKYEQYF
TRBJ2-3,TRBV19,TRBD1,CANCRDRVADTQYF
TRBJ2-7,TRBV28,.,CASRNSRGVGEQYF
TRBJ2-2,TRBV6-2/TRBV6-3,.,CASSYRYGRTGELFF
TRBJ2-6,TRBV6-6,.,CASSLAGRGVSSGANVLTF
TRBJ2-7,TRBV3-1/TRBV3-2,.,CASSQDRWQGQYF
TRBJ2-1,TRBV19,TRBD2,CASSPASGGSYNEQFF
TRBJ1-1,TRBV30,TRBD1,CAWSHRPGQLEAFF
TRBJ1-6,TRBV7-9,.,CASSASGLSVALHF
TRBJ2-1,TRBV4-3,.,CASSQDSSTFRGEQFF
TRBJ2-1,TRBV7-2,TRBD2,CASSPPGWGGNEQFF
TRBJ2-7,TRBV14,TRBD2,CASSQAPLAGSHEQYF
TRBJ1-2,TRBV28,.,CASSIGISIRGGYTF
TRBJ1-1,TRBV29-1,.,CSAQSRQDPGWNTEAFF